The 4 T cell receptor beta chains presented below share a single source sample, sequenced in a study of blood T cell repertoires in COVID-19. This table comes from immunoSEQ multiplex PCR, and its TCRdb copy is limited to in-frame clones, with some not included. The sample has 15,000 to 20,000 clones, 70% to 85% seen once. Specimen: peripheral blood. The receptors stem from a man aged 70-80 years with COVID-19, enrolled during active disease.

This chain joins TRBV11-2 and TRBJ1-1; D gene ambiguous. CDR1 and CDR2 from the germline V gene are SGHAT and FQNNGV. This CDR3 has 15 amino acids. The V end was cut by 0 bases, the J end by 0 bases, with 8 bases between. The chain's CDR3 is CASSLDLSVNTEAFF. CDR3 sequence (DNA): TGTGCCAGCAGCTTAGATTTGTCGGTGAACACTGAAGCTTTCTTT.

This clone appeared a few times. V is TRBV14 and J is TRBJ1-6; D unresolved. This CDR3 spans 14 amino acids. The V end lost 0 bases, the J end lost 6 bases, and 6 bases lay between the germline ends. CDR1 is SGHDN and CDR2 is FVKESK in the germline V gene. The CDR3 protein is CASSQDIVNSPLHF. The CDR3 DNA reads as TGTGCCAGCAGCCAAGATATAGTTAATTCACCCCTCCACTTT.

This clone was detected only a few times. V gene TRBV27 combines with J gene TRBJ2-7; D may be TRBD1 (5 bases). Germline CDR1 is MNHEY and CDR2 is SMNVEV (reference sequence). The V end was cut by 6 bases, the J end by 7 bases, with 13 bases between. The CDR3 runs 12 residues. CDR3 sequence (DNA): TGTGCCAGCAGCACCAGGGTAGGGGAGCAGTACTTC. Encoded protein: CASSTRVGEQYF.

The chain joins TRBV11-2 to TRBJ2-7; 7 nucleotides match TRBD1. J was trimmed by 0 bases and V by 5 bases; bases with no gene match: 10. The CDR3 is 16 residues long. The germline V gene encodes CDR1 SGHAT and CDR2 FQNNGV. This CDR3 is CASSPLQGDGSYEQYF. DNA for the CDR3: TGTGCCAGCAGCCCCCTCCAGGGGGACGGCTCCTACGAGCAGTACTTC.